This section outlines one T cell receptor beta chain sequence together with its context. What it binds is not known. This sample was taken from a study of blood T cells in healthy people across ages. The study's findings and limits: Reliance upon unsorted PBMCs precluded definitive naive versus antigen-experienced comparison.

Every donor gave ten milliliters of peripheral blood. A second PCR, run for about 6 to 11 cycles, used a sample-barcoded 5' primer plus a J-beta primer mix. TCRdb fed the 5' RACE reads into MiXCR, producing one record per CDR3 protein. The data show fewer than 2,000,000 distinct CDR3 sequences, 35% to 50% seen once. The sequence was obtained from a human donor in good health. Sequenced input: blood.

CDR3 bases: TGCAGCGTTGCAGGGGGCCACACAGATACGCAGTATTTT. This gives the protein CSVAGGHTDTQYF. V and J are TRBV29-1 and TRBJ2-3; TRBD1 aligns across 8 bases. In germline, CDR1 is SQVTM, CDR2 ANQGSEA. V lost 4 bases to trimming and J lost 2 bases; unmatched junction nucleotides: 2. The CDR3 has 13 residues.